This TCR beta chain was captured in a study of CD8 T cells in ankylosing spondylitis. A note on this clonotype: Antigen unknown.

Overall study findings and caveats: Relatively rare in peripheral blood, disease-linked clones were also CD8+. A TCR beta motif of eight or nine highly homologous variants seemed to mark ankylosing spondylitis blood. Earlier reports found some motif variants in synovial fluid and blood in reactive arthritis.

TCRdb itself ran the 5' RACE reads through MiXCR, one entry per CDR3 protein. The sample carries a few hundred thousand distinct CDR3 sequences, around 24% recorded once. CDR1 is GTSNPN, CDR2 SVGIG, per germline (reference sequence). This CDR3 has 15 amino acids. Trimming took 5 bases from V and 3 from J, leaving 20 bases between them. This TCR was sampled from a male donor with ankylosing spondylitis. The gene calls are TRBV30 and TRBJ2-7; D is unresolved. Sequenced material: blood, either unsorted or a sorted T cell fraction (not recorded which). CDR3 protein: CAWSRPTVSGYEQYF. The CDR3 bases are TGTGCCTGGTCAAGGCCAACTGTCTCGGGCTACGAGCAGTACTTC.